Given below is one T cell receptor beta chain in context. Its antigen is not identified. The data originate from a study of Ad26.COV2.S vaccination and SARS-CoV-2 variants. Study-wide background: Among those in the COV1001 Ad26.COV2.S trial arm was the donor. Intramuscular Ad26.COV2.S doses were given once or twice, 56 days apart. Broader study findings: Spike-specific TCR breadth was greater after Ad26.COV2.S than placebo.

The CDR3 is made up of 19 amino acids. Germline CDR1 reads GTSNPN; CDR2 reads SVGIG (reference sequence). The V segment lost 3 bases and the J segment 3 bases; nucleotides outside the gene matches: 17. Treatment defined: 19 received Ad26.COV2.S at low or high dose, single or two shots; roughly five received placebo; per-sample allocation not given. The investigators took samples on day 63 after the first vaccine or placebo injection. Wuhan-strain SARS-CoV-2 spike was expressed by the Ad26 vector that made up the vaccine. Generated by immunoSEQ multiplex PCR, the TCRdb table keeps only in-frame clones and is missing some. The table records some 300,000 clones, just over 85% of them present only once.

The source of this sequence is a person aged 18-60 years who received the Ad26.COV2.S COVID-19 vaccine or a placebo. Here the sequenced sample was peripheral blood, taken in a trial of Ad26.COV2.S vaccine versus placebo. This chain joins TRBV30 and TRBJ1-1, with TRBD1 identical over 12 bases. The DNA for the CDR3 is TGTGCCTGGAGCCGGGTATTGGGACAGGGGGCTTCTTTGGACACTGAAGCTTTCTTT. Protein: CAWSRVLGQGASLDTEAFF.